This TCR beta chain stems from a study of OX40 agonist ivuxolimab in advanced cancers. This CDR3 is 15 amino acids long. Between the trimmed V and J ends, which lost 2 bases and 1 base, there was a span of 12 bases. Germline V lookup: CDR1 MNHNY, CDR2 SVGAGI (reference sequence). Using immunoSEQ multiplex PCR, the repertoire was profiled, and TCRdb retains in-frame clones only, with some absent. Seen here are roughly 45,000 clones, around 84% observed once, and the top ten hold roughly 22%. The chain is built from TRBV6-6 and TRBJ2-7, with D tentatively TRBD1 (6 bases). The specimen comprised CD4+ or CD8+ T cells sorted from blood, sampled in a trial of the OX40 agonist ivuxolimab. This sequence originates from an adult with an advanced solid tumor such as melanoma, head and neck, liver or kidney cancer. DNA of the CDR3: TGTGCCAGCAGTTACGGACCCAGGGGTTCCTACGAGCAGTACTTC. This sequence encodes CASSYGPRGSYEQYF.